This TCR beta chain was retrieved from a study of blood T cell repertoires in COVID-19. Study background: There were acute and convalescent COVID-19 samples, and they came from the United States, Italy and Spain. Sample material is recorded as cDNA or gDNA derived from T cells, B-cell-depleted T cells, or PBMCs.

Germline V lookup: CDR1 LNHNV, CDR2 YYDKDF (reference sequence). The V end was cut by 0 bases, the J end by 0 bases, with 9 bases between. The CDR3 loop spans 17 amino acids. In the original workflow: Counts of nucleated cells, estimated from reference gene primer amplification, were obtained. Only in-frame clones appear in the TCRdb table, and some are missing; sequencing was by immunoSEQ multiplex PCR. V, J and clone size reflect that table, while D and trimming were determined from the DNA. This table has just over 200,000 clones, about three quarters appearing once. Sequencing was carried out using peripheral blood. The sequence derives from a woman in her seventies with acute or convalescent COVID-19. V gene TRBV15 combines with J gene TRBJ2-6; D unresolved. CDR3 DNA sequence: TGTGCCACCAGCAGAGACCCCCGCGGCTCTGGGGCCAACGTCCTGACTTTC. Translation gives CATSRDPRGSGANVLTF.